This entry lists 21 T cell receptor beta chains sequenced from one sample in a study of shared clonotypes between healthy human individuals. CD45RO-negative cells were positively selected for CCR7, leaving out terminally differentiated effector memory CD45RA+ cells. Method: immunoSEQ multiplex PCR; TCRdb's copy keeps in-frame clones and lacks some. The profile covers about 700,000 clones, with 92% appearing a single time and approximately 25% taken by the ten largest. What was sequenced was naive CD8+ T cells sorted from blood. These TCRs come from a man aged 30-40 years in good health.

The chain uses TRBV6-4 and TRBJ2-1; D possibly corresponds to TRBD2 (5 bases). Germline assignment: CDR1 MRHNA and CDR2 SNTAGT. Trimming removed 7 bases from V and 4 bases from J, with 23 bases in between. CDR3 length equals 17 residues. CDR3 DNA sequence: TGTGCCAGCATGAAAGGCTGGCCCTGGGAGATTTACAATGAGCAGTTCTTC. Residues: CASMKGWPWEIYNEQFF.

Of note for this clone: Within the sample, other DNA sequences also encode this same CDR3. This chain joins TRBV27 and TRBJ2-1; 7 positions match TRBD1. The V gene end was trimmed by 6 bases and the J gene end by 0 bases; junction bases not matched to a gene: 2. The CDR3 has 14 residues. Germline CDR1 MNHEY, CDR2 SMNVEV (reference sequence). CDR3 sequence reads: CASRTGASYNEQFF. CDR3 in DNA: TGTGCCAGCAGAACAGGGGCCTCCTACAATGAGCAGTTCTTC.

This rearrangement joins TRBV2 to TRBJ1-2; tentative D call: TRBD1 (5 bases). CDR1 and CDR2 from the germline V gene are SNHLY and FYNNEI. CDR3 length: 12 residues. The CDR3 DNA reads as TGTGTATCGGGGGGGAATAACTATGGCTACACCTTC. This codes for CVSGGNNYGYTF.

This sequence joins TRBV4-1 and TRBJ2-7, with TRBD2 as a possible D gene (6 bases). The CDR3 contains 14 residues. Trimming shortened V by 4 bases and J by 0 bases, and 10 bases separated the two germline ends. Germline V CDR1 and CDR2: MGHRA, YSYEKL. The DNA for the CDR3 is TGCGCCAGCAGCCGGGGACTGAACTCCTACGAGCAGTACTTC. Translating it yields CASSRGLNSYEQYF.

This clone appeared once. The chain is built from TRBV11-2 and TRBJ2-7; D call uncertain. Germline CDR1 is SGHAT and CDR2 is FQNNGV. Trimming removed 6 bases at V and 0 bases at J, with 12 bases between. This CDR3 spans 14 amino acids. This CDR3 is CASSPDPSSYEQYF. The CDR3 nucleotides are TGTGCCAGCAGTCCAGACCCGAGCTCCTACGAGCAGTACTTC.

The chain couples TRBV28 to TRBJ1-1; TRBD1 agrees at 9 bases. Per germline, CDR1 MDHEN and CDR2 SYDVKM. This CDR3 has 16 residues. Trimming removed 5 bases from V and 4 bases from J; junction bases left unmatched: 11. CDR3 in DNA: TGTGCCAGCAGTCCAGAGACAGGGGGGCTATTCACTGAAGCTTTCTTT. The encoded protein is CASSPETGGLFTEAFF.

V and J are TRBV9 and TRBJ2-1, with TRBD2 identical over 7 bases. Per germline, CDR1 SGDLS and CDR2 YYNGEE. CDR3 length: 15 amino acids. The J segment lost 7 bases and the V segment lost 4 bases, leaving 11 bases of the junction unmatched. This CDR3 is CASSPPRGEGNEQFF. CDR3 sequence (DNA): TGTGCCAGCAGCCCACCTCGGGGGGAGGGGAATGAGCAGTTCTTC. Using reference TRBV9 and TRBJ2-1 for the parts outside the CDR3, the full variable domain is DSGVTQTPKHLITATGQRVTLRCSPRSGDLSVYWYQQSLDQGLQFLIQYYNGEERAKGNILERFSAQQFPDLHSELNLSSLELGDSALYFCASSPPRGEGNEQFFGPGTRLTVL.

The rearrangement joins TRBV28 to TRBJ1-4; 9 nucleotides align to TRBD1. Germline V gives CDR1 MDHEN, CDR2 SYDVKM. The V segment lost 6 bases and the J segment 5 bases; nucleotides outside the gene matches: 10. The CDR3 spans 16 residues. The CDR3 coding sequence is TGTGCCAGCAGCCCCCGTTCGGGACAGGGAAATGAAAAACTGTTTTTT. Amino acid sequence: CASSPRSGQGNEKLFF. The full variable domain, rest sourced from reference TRBV28 and TRBJ1-4, is DVKVTQSSRYLVKRTGEKVFLECVQDMDHENMFWYRQDPGLGLRLIYFSYDVKMKEKGDIPEGYSVSREKKERFSLILESASTNQTSMYLCASSPRSGQGNEKLFFGSGTQLSVL.

The chain combines TRBV19 with TRBJ2-7; D gene uncertain. Trimming removed 5 bases from V and 3 bases from J, with 20 bases in between. This CDR3 has 16 residues. Germline assignment: CDR1 LNHDA and CDR2 SQIVND (reference sequence). CDR3 sequence: CASSPLMGRSFYEQYF. CDR3 in DNA: TGTGCCAGTAGTCCCCTAATGGGCAGGAGCTTCTACGAGCAGTACTTC.

This chain links TRBV7-9 with TRBJ2-2; D is uncertain. The CDR3 spans 15 residues. Trimming took 2 bases from V and 3 from J, leaving 10 bases between them. CDR1 and CDR2 (germline): SEHNR, FQNEAQ (reference sequence). This chain's CDR3 is CASSLTSGYTGELFF. CDR3 nucleotides: TGTGCCAGCAGCTTAACCTCAGGCTACACCGGGGAGCTGTTTTTT.

In this sample, this clone turned up once. This chain uses TRBV10-1 with TRBJ2-7; D might be TRBD2 (6 bases). V lost 6 bases and J 3 bases, leaving 21 bases between the germline ends. CDR1 is WNHNN, CDR2 SYGVQD, per germline (reference sequence). The CDR3 extends over 16 amino acids. The CDR3 reads CASSPTPGLLNYEQYF. The CDR3 region has the DNA TGCGCCAGCAGCCCTACTCCGGGACTTCTTAACTACGAGCAGTACTTC.

CDR3 in amino acids: CASSLAEPEHETQGHNEQFF. CDR3 coding DNA: TGTGCCAGCAGCTTAGCCGAACCGGAACACGAAACGCAGGGGCACAATGAGCAGTTCTTC. V and J are TRBV13 and TRBJ2-1, with TRBD1 as a possible D gene (6 bases). Between the trimmed V and J ends, which lost 1 base and 5 bases, there was a span of 27 bases. The germline gives CDR1 PRHDT, CDR2 FYEKMQ (reference sequence). The CDR3 is 20 amino acids.

This chain links TRBV18 with TRBJ2-3; D remains unclear. The CDR3 extends over 11 amino acids. V was shortened by 4 bases and J by 6 bases, with 5 bases between the two germline ends. Germline assignment: CDR1 KGHSH and CDR2 LQKENI. The CDR3 DNA is TGTGCCAGCTCACATGAGGATACGCAGTATTTT. This codes for CASSHEDTQYF.

V gene TRBV11-2 combines with J gene TRBJ2-5; 7 bases are a match to TRBD2. Germline lookup yields CDR1 SGHAT and CDR2 FQNNGV. CDR3 size: 15 residues. The V segment lost 2 bases and the J segment 5 bases; nucleotides outside the gene matches: 8. Here the CDR3 reads CASSLNDVGGETQYF. CDR3 nucleotide sequence: TGTGCCAGCAGCTTAAATGACGTGGGGGGGGAGACCCAGTACTTC.

This chain links TRBV14 with TRBJ1-1; no definite D call. Germline V gene lookup returns CDR1 SGHDN and CDR2 FVKESK. Trimming left V 0 bases short and J 2 bases short, with 13 bases between. The length of the CDR3 is 16 residues. The CDR3 sequence is CASSQEAPGFNTEAFF. The CDR3 bases are TGTGCCAGCAGCCAAGAAGCCCCAGGCTTTAACACTGAAGCTTTCTTT.

The V and J genes are TRBV10-3 and TRBJ2-1; D unresolved. This CDR3 comprises 16 residues. Germline assignment: CDR1 ENHRY and CDR2 SYGVKD. V was clipped by 2 bases and J by 8 bases, with 19 bases between them. The CDR3 DNA sequence: TGTGCCATCAGTGAGCGAGACAAACTGGGGATCCATGAGCAGTTCTTC. Encoded protein: CAISERDKLGIHEQFF.

The V and J genes are TRBV7-9 and TRBJ2-1; D is perhaps TRBD1 (5 bases). The CDR3 totals 15 residues. The germline V and J ends were trimmed by 5 bases and 8 bases, with 19 bases remaining between them. CDR1 and CDR2 from the germline V gene are SEHNR and FQNEAQ (reference sequence). The CDR3 DNA reads TGTGCCAGCAGCGCAGGGTTTGGGCCCTTGGATGAGCAGTTCTTC. Residues: CASSAGFGPLDEQFF.

The chain has TRBV7-3 and TRBJ2-2, with D perhaps assigned TRBD1 or TRBD2 (5 bases each). Per the germline V gene, CDR1 is SGHTA and CDR2 is FQGTGA. V lost 5 bases, J lost 3 bases, and 16 bases lay in between. The CDR3 spans 16 residues. The CDR3 bases are TGTGCCAGCAGCCTTGGATCGGGGCGAGACACCGGGGAGCTGTTTTTT. It codes for CASSLGSGRDTGELFF.

The chain has TRBV21-1 and TRBJ2-7; the tabulated D call, TRBD1, remains unverified against the DNA. TRBV21-1 constitutes a pseudogene. The CDR3 runs 16 residues. The CDR3 is CASSTADRVSSYEQYF. In DNA, the CDR3 is TGTGCCAGCAGCACCGCGGACAGGGTTAGCTCCTACGAGCAGTACTTC.

Of note for this clone: Other DNA variants within this sample encode the same CDR3. The CDR3 sequence is CASSPGYYEQYF. The CDR3 DNA reads TGTGCCAGCAGCCCGGGATACTACGAGCAGTACTTC. The rearrangement joins TRBV7-9 to TRBJ2-7, with a weak D call TRBD2 (5 bases). Trimming removed 5 bases at V and 3 bases at J, with 8 bases between. CDR3 length equals 12 residues. CDR1 and CDR2 (germline): SEHNR, FQNEAQ (reference sequence).

This clone was found once. The rearrangement uses TRBV5-1 and TRBJ2-7; D is possibly TRBD1 or TRBD2 (7 bases each). The germline CDR1 and CDR2 sequences are SGHRS and YFSETQ. This CDR3 region has 14 residues. Trimming left V 5 bases short and J 1 base short, with 13 bases between. Written as DNA, the CDR3 is TGCGCCAGCAGAGGGGGCGGGAGTTCCTACGAGCAGTACTTC. It is translated as CASRGGGSSYEQYF. Complete variable domain (other parts from reference TRBV5-1 and TRBJ2-7): KAGVTQTPRYLIKTRGQQVTLSCSPISGHRSVSWYQQTPGQGLQFLFEYFSETQRNKGNFPGRFSGRQFSNSRSEMNVSTLELGDSALYLCASRGGGSSYEQYFGPGTRLTVT.